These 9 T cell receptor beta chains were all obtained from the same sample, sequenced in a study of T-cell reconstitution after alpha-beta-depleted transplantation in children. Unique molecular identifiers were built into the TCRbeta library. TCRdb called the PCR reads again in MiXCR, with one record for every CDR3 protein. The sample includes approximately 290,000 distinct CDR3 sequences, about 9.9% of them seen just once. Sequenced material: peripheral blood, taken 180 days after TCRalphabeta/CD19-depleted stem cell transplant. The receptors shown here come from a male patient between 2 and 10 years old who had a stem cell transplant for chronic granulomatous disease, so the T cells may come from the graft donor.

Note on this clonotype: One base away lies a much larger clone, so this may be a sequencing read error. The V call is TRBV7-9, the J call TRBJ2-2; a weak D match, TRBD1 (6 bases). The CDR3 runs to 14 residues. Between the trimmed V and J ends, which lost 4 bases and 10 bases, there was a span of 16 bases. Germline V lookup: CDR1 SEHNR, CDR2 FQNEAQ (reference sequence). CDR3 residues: CASSSATGYKELFF. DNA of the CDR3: TGTGCCAGCAGCTCCGCGACAGGTTATAAGGAGCTGTTTTTT.

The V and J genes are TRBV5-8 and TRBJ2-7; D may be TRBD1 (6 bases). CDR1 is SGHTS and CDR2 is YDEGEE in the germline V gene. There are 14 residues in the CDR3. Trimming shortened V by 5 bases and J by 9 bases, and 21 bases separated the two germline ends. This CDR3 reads CASSRGTRQETQYF. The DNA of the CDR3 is TGTGCCAGCAGTCGAGGGACCCGACAGGAAACGCAGTACTTC.

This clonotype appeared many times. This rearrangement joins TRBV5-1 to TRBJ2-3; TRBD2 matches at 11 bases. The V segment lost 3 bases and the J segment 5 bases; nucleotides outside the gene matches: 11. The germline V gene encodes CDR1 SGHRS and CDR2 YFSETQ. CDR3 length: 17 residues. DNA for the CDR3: TGCGCCAGCAGCTCACTCTTAGCGGGAGGGCCAGGAGATACGCAGTATTTT. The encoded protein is CASSSLLAGGPGDTQYF.

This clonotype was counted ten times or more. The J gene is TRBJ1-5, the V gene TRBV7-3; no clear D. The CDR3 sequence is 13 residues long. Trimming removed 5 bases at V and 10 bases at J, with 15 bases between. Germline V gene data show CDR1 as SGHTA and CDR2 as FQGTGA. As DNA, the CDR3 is TGTGCCAGCAGCCCTGACGGAAATGGTCCCCAGCATTTT. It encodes CASSPDGNGPQHF.

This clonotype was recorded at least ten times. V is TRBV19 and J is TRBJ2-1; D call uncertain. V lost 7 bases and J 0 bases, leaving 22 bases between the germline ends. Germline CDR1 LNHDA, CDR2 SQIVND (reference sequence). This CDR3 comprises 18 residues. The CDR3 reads CASNVWPSERSSYNEQFF. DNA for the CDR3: TGTGCCAGTAACGTATGGCCGTCGGAGAGAAGCTCCTACAATGAGCAGTTCTTC.

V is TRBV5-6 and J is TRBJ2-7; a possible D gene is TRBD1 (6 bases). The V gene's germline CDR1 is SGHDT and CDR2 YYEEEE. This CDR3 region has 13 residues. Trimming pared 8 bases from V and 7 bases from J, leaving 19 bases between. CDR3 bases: TGTGCCAGGGGCTCCGGGCCAGGGGTTGAGCAGTACTTC. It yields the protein CARGSGPGVEQYF.

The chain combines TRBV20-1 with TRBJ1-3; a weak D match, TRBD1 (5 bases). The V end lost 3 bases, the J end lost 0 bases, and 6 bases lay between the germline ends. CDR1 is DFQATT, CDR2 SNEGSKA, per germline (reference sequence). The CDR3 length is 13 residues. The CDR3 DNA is TGCAGTGCTAGGACAGCCTCTGGAAACACCATATATTTT. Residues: CSARTASGNTIYF.

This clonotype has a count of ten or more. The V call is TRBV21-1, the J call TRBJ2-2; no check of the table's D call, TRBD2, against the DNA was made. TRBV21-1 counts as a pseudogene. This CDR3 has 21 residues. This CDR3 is CASSKERAGLAGDGSTGELFF. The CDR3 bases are TGTGCCAGCAGCAAAGAGAGAGCCGGACTAGCGGGAGATGGAAGCACCGGGGAGCTGTTTTTT.

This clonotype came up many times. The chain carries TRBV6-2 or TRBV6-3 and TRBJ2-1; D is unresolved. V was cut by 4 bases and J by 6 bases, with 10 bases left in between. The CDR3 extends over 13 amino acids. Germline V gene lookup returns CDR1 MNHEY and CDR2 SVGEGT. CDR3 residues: CASSSSASNEQFF. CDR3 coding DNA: TGTGCCAGCAGTTCGTCGGCCTCCAATGAGCAGTTCTTC.